The rows below give T cell receptor beta chains drawn from one sample of a study of blood T cell repertoires in COVID-19. TCRdb's copy holds only in-frame clones and misses some; the assay was immunoSEQ multiplex PCR. The sample has some 48,000 clones, under 90% seen once; the top ten hold 2.6%. The sequenced sample was peripheral blood. These receptors originate from a woman older than 75 with COVID-19, enrolled during active disease. The CDR3 runs from the conserved cysteine through the conserved F or W. The D gene is left open where the match is weak. The listing skips clone size in some rows; elsewhere it reads once, few, many or a size class.

clone_size: -
d_call: -
j_call: TRBJ2-1
v_call: TRBV7-9
cdr3_nt: TGTGCCAGCAGCTTACTGGGGGGATCCTACAATGAGCAGTTCTTC
cdr3_aa: CASSLLGGSYNEQFF

clone_size: -
d_call: TRBD1
j_call: TRBJ1-3
v_call: TRBV3-1/TRBV3-2
cdr3_nt: TGTGCCAGCAGCCTCGGACAGGGGTATGGGGCCATATATTTT
cdr3_aa: CASSLGQGYGAIYF

clone_size: -
d_call: -
j_call: TRBJ2-2
v_call: TRBV19
cdr3_nt: TGTGCCAGTAGTAGACAAAGCATTACCGGGGAGCTGTTTTTT
cdr3_aa: CASSRQSITGELFF

clone_size: -
d_call: -
j_call: TRBJ1-1
v_call: TRBV29-1
cdr3_nt: TGCAGCGTTGGAGGCGGGGTGAACACTGAAGCTTTCTTT
cdr3_aa: CSVGGGVNTEAFF

clone_size: -
d_call: -
j_call: TRBJ1-2
v_call: TRBV19
cdr3_nt: TGTGCCAGTAGAAGCTCCGGGGGTCAAATTTACTATGGCTACACCTTC
cdr3_aa: CASRSSGGQIYYGYTF

clone_size: medium-sized
d_call: TRBD1
j_call: TRBJ2-7
v_call: TRBV7-8
cdr3_nt: TGTGCCAGCAGCCCGGGACAGGGGTACGAGCAGTACTTC
cdr3_aa: CASSPGQGYEQYF

clone_size: -
d_call: -
j_call: TRBJ1-4
v_call: TRBV30
cdr3_nt: TGTGCCACCGACAAGACAACTAATGAAAAACTGTTTTTT
cdr3_aa: CATDKTTNEKLFF

clone_size: -
d_call: TRBD1
j_call: TRBJ2-3
v_call: TRBV5-4
cdr3_nt: TGTGCCAGCAGCCACCGGACAGGGGGCGCCGATACGCAGTATTTT
cdr3_aa: CASSHRTGGADTQYF

clone_size: -
d_call: -
j_call: TRBJ2-7
v_call: TRBV25-1
cdr3_nt: TGTGCCAGCAAACTTGGTTCAGGGCGCGAGCAGTACTTC
cdr3_aa: CASKLGSGREQYF

clone_size: -
d_call: -
j_call: TRBJ1-6
v_call: TRBV6-5
cdr3_nt: TGTGCCAGCACCCCCATCACCGGGGTAGGCTCACCCCTCCACTTT
cdr3_aa: CASTPITGVGSPLHF

clone_size: few
d_call: -
j_call: TRBJ1-3
v_call: TRBV7-9
cdr3_nt: TGTGCCAGCAGCTTGACTCTCGGAGTGTCTGGAAACACCATATATTTT
cdr3_aa: CASSLTLGVSGNTIYF

clone_size: -
d_call: TRBD2
j_call: TRBJ2-1
v_call: TRBV9
cdr3_nt: TGTGCCAGCAGCATAGGACTAGCGGCGAGCTCCTACAATGAGCAGTTCTTC
cdr3_aa: CASSIGLAASSYNEQFF

clone_size: once
d_call: TRBD2
j_call: TRBJ2-2
v_call: TRBV18
cdr3_nt: TGTGCCAGCTCACCTCCGGGACTAGCGGGATCCGGGACCGGGGAGCTGTTTTTT
cdr3_aa: CASSPPGLAGSGTGELFF

clone_size: -
d_call: TRBD1
j_call: TRBJ1-5
v_call: TRBV28
cdr3_nt: TGTGCCAGCAGTCCCGGGACAGGGATAGGACAGCCCCAGCATTTT
cdr3_aa: CASSPGTGIGQPQHF

clone_size: -
d_call: -
j_call: TRBJ1-2
v_call: TRBV5-1
cdr3_nt: TGCGCCAGCAGCTTGGAGGGGTATGGCTACACCTTC
cdr3_aa: CASSLEGYGYTF

clone_size: -
d_call: -
j_call: TRBJ1-5
v_call: TRBV5-1
cdr3_nt: TGCGCCAGCAGCTTGGAGGGGCAGGTTAATCAGCCCCAGCATTTT
cdr3_aa: CASSLEGQVNQPQHF

clone_size: -
d_call: TRBD1
j_call: TRBJ1-2
v_call: TRBV6-6
cdr3_nt: TGTGCCAGCAGCGTTGGGGGACAGGGTAACTATGGCTACACCTTC
cdr3_aa: CASSVGGQGNYGYTF

clone_size: -
d_call: TRBD2
j_call: TRBJ2-7
v_call: TRBV4-1
cdr3_nt: TGCGCCAGCAGCCAAGTCCCTAGCGGGAGCTACGAGCAGTACTTC
cdr3_aa: CASSQVPSGSYEQYF

clone_size: -
d_call: TRBD1
j_call: TRBJ2-5
v_call: TRBV12-3/TRBV12-4
cdr3_nt: TGTGCCAGCAGCCCGGGGACAGGGGAGACCCAGTACTTC
cdr3_aa: CASSPGTGETQYF

clone_size: -
d_call: -
j_call: TRBJ2-3
v_call: TRBV21-1
cdr3_nt: TGTGCCAGCAGCAAGGGGGCAGGAGTGGCAGATACGCAGTATTTT
cdr3_aa: CASSKGAGVADTQYF

clone_size: -
d_call: TRBD2
j_call: TRBJ2-1
v_call: TRBV2
cdr3_nt: TGTGCCAGCACTGGACTAGCGGGGGGCAATGAGCAGTTCTTC
cdr3_aa: CASTGLAGGNEQFF

clone_size: -
d_call: -
j_call: TRBJ2-1
v_call: TRBV4-1
cdr3_nt: TGCGCCAGCAGCCAAGATCTCCCCAGGGGTTTAGACAATGAGCAGTTCTTC
cdr3_aa: CASSQDLPRGLDNEQFF

clone_size: few
d_call: TRBD1
j_call: TRBJ1-3
v_call: TRBV19
cdr3_nt: TGTGCCAGTAGTCTACGGGGACAGCCTGGAAACACCATATATTTT
cdr3_aa: CASSLRGQPGNTIYF

clone_size: -
d_call: -
j_call: TRBJ2-4
v_call: TRBV14
cdr3_nt: TGTGCCAGCAGCCAAAGCCGACAAATAGCCAAAAACATTCAGTACTTC
cdr3_aa: CASSQSRQIAKNIQYF

clone_size: few
d_call: TRBD1
j_call: TRBJ2-1
v_call: TRBV14
cdr3_nt: TGTGCCAGCAGCCACTGGACAGGGATAGACAATGAGCAGTTCTTC
cdr3_aa: CASSHWTGIDNEQFF

clone_size: once
d_call: TRBD1
j_call: TRBJ1-1
v_call: TRBV29-1
cdr3_nt: TGCAGCGTCCGGGGACAGCTAGTGAACACTGAAGCTTTCTTT
cdr3_aa: CSVRGQLVNTEAFF

clone_size: -
d_call: TRBD1
j_call: TRBJ1-6
v_call: TRBV7-9
cdr3_nt: TGTGCCAGCAGCTTAGGGACAGGGGGACCCCTCCACTTT
cdr3_aa: CASSLGTGGPLHF

clone_size: few
d_call: TRBD2
j_call: TRBJ2-2
v_call: TRBV7-2
cdr3_nt: TGTGCCAGCAGCTTCGGGACTAGCGGGAGTTGGGGCACCGGGGAGCTGTTTTTT
cdr3_aa: CASSFGTSGSWGTGELFF

clone_size: -
d_call: -
j_call: TRBJ1-2
v_call: TRBV20-1
cdr3_nt: TGCAGTGCTAAAGACGACTATGGCTACACCTTC
cdr3_aa: CSAKDDYGYTF

clone_size: -
d_call: -
j_call: TRBJ1-6
v_call: TRBV21-1
cdr3_nt: TGTGCCAGCCTGGACAGTTCACCCCTCCACTTT
cdr3_aa: CASLDSSPLHF

clone_size: -
d_call: TRBD2
j_call: TRBJ2-3
v_call: TRBV9
cdr3_nt: TGTGCCAGCAGCGTGATAGCGGGAGGGGTGGATACGCAGTATTTT
cdr3_aa: CASSVIAGGVDTQYF